What follows are 25 T cell receptor beta chains derived from one specimen sequenced in a study of cytomegalovirus exposure and HLA in healthy donors. Profiling relied on immunoSEQ multiplex PCR, and the TCRdb table lists in-frame clones only, not all of them. The data hold 350,000 or so clones, with 70% to 90% observed a single time. The specimen was PBMCs. The receptors shown here come from a woman aged 18-30 years in good health and CMV-seronegative.

This clone came up once. This chain links TRBV18 with TRBJ1-5; the D gene is possibly TRBD1 (5 bases). Between the trimmed V and J ends, which lost 3 bases and 5 bases, there was a span of 11 bases. Germline V lookup: CDR1 KGHSH, CDR2 LQKENI. CDR3 size: 14 residues. CDR3 DNA sequence: TGTGCCAGCTCACCGCAAGGGACTTATCAGCCCCAGCATTTT. This gives the protein CASSPQGTYQPQHF.

The J gene is TRBJ1-4, the V gene TRBV4-3; D gene unclear. CDR1 and CDR2 from the germline V gene are LGHNA and YSLEER. V dropped 0 bases and J dropped 7 bases, with 12 bases sitting between them. This CDR3 is 15 amino acids long. This chain's CDR3 is CASSQDPSHGEKLFF. The CDR3 coding sequence is TGCGCCAGCAGCCAAGATCCCTCTCACGGTGAAAAACTGTTTTTT.

This clone was counted once. V and J are TRBV15 and TRBJ2-1, with TRBD1 identical over 8 bases. Looked up from germline, CDR1 is LNHNV and CDR2 is YYDKDF (reference sequence). Trimming removed 1 base from V and 2 bases from J; junction bases left unmatched: 4. The CDR3 spans 16 residues. CDR3 sequence (DNA): TGTGCCACCAGCAGAGGGGTACAGGGGGCCTACAATGAGCAGTTCTTC. This gives the protein CATSRGVQGAYNEQFF.

The rearrangement joins TRBV27 to TRBJ2-7, with D hard to call. Germline CDR1 MNHEY, CDR2 SMNVEV (reference sequence). V was clipped by 3 bases and J by 3 bases, with 9 bases between them. The CDR3 has 13 amino acids. CDR3 in DNA: TGTGCCAGCAGTTTGGCACCGTACTACGAGCAGTACTTC. This sequence encodes CASSLAPYYEQYF.

This clone was observed a few times. V is TRBV19 and J is TRBJ1-5, with D perhaps matching TRBD1 (5 bases). Germline CDR1 is LNHDA and CDR2 is SQIVND (reference sequence). V was cut by 8 bases and J by 0 bases, with 11 bases left in between. This CDR3 is 14 amino acids long. The CDR3 reads CASSLTASNQPQHF. CDR3 DNA sequence: TGTGCCAGTTCTTTGACAGCTAGCAATCAGCCCCAGCATTTT.

The chain uses TRBV19 and TRBJ1-1; D unclear. The CDR3 has 13 residues. Deletions cut 3 bases from V and 10 bases from J, with 15 bases between. The V gene's germline CDR1 is LNHDA and CDR2 SQIVND (reference sequence). The chain's CDR3 is CASSIGPGMGAFF. The CDR3 region has the DNA TGTGCCAGTAGTATCGGGCCGGGAATGGGAGCTTTCTTT.

This chain joins TRBV21-1 and TRBJ2-5; whether TRBD2, the table's D call, matches the DNA was not checked. TRBV21-1 is an annotated pseudogene. The CDR3 is 15 residues long. The chain's CDR3 is CASHTLAGAQETQYF. CDR3 DNA sequence: TGTGCCAGCCATACCCTAGCGGGGGCTCAAGAGACCCAGTACTTC.

The chain uses TRBV4-1 and TRBJ2-1; the match to TRBD2 covers 10 bases. CDR1 is MGHRA, CDR2 YSYEKL, per germline. CDR3 length equals 15 residues. V shed 1 base and J 6 bases; nucleotides not matched to a gene: 3. CDR3: CASSQGASGSNEQFF. The CDR3 DNA is TGCGCCAGCAGCCAAGGGGCTAGCGGGAGCAATGAGCAGTTCTTC.

This clone was picked up a small number of times. The chain combines TRBV5-1 with TRBJ2-6; 8 positions match TRBD2. V lost 7 bases and J lost 8; bases outside the gene matches: 17. This CDR3 spans 17 amino acids. The germline V gene encodes CDR1 SGHRS and CDR2 YFSETQ. CDR3 coding DNA: TGCGCCAGCTCGTCGGGGGGGCGTGGGCTGGTGACCAACGTCCTGACTTTC. This codes for CASSSGGRGLVTNVLTF.

The sample holds many counts of this clone. The V call is TRBV18, the J call TRBJ2-7; possible D gene TRBD1, 5 bases. The V and J ends lost 6 bases and 5 bases respectively, with 17 bases between them. Germline CDR1 KGHSH, CDR2 LQKENI. This CDR3 has 14 amino acids. The CDR3 here is CASSPQGFENEQYF. The CDR3 region has the DNA TGTGCCAGCTCCCCCCAGGGATTCGAGAACGAGCAGTACTTC.

The V and J genes are TRBV29-1 and TRBJ2-7; D is unclear. The V gene's germline CDR1 is SQVTM and CDR2 ANQGSEA. The CDR3 is made up of 13 amino acids. V lost 4 bases and J 0 bases, leaving 10 bases between the germline ends. The CDR3 DNA follows: TGCAGCGTTGTTGTGGAGAGCTCCTACGAGCAGTACTTC. Translation: CSVVVESSYEQYF.

This clone was seen only once. This sequence joins TRBV4-1 and TRBJ2-1, with 8 bases fitting TRBD2. J lost 6 bases, V lost 1 base, and 11 bases had no gene match. Germline lookup yields CDR1 MGHRA and CDR2 YSYEKL. CDR3 length: 17 residues. The CDR3 DNA reads TGCGCCAGCAGCCAAGCCCCCTCTGGACTAGCCCGCAATGAGCAGTTCTTC. Translating gives CASSQAPSGLARNEQFF.

The chain uses TRBV25-1 and TRBJ2-3; D might be TRBD2 (6 bases). Germline V gene lookup returns CDR1 MGHDK and CDR2 SYGVNS. V was clipped by 11 bases and J by 2 bases, with 23 bases between them. The CDR3 extends over 16 amino acids. The CDR3 spells CAAPCGGMGNTDTQYF. CDR3 DNA: TGTGCCGCCCCCTGTGGGGGGATGGGAAACACAGATACGCAGTATTTT.

The V and J genes are TRBV6-4 and TRBJ2-3; perhaps TRBD1 as D (6 bases). V was pared by 5 bases and J by 1 base, with 10 bases between. This CDR3 spans 14 amino acids. CDR1 and CDR2 from the germline V gene are MRHNA and SNTAGT. CDR3 DNA: TGTGCCAGCAGTACTAAGGGGGGCACAGATACGCAGTATTTT. Translated: CASSTKGGTDTQYF.

The CDR3 loop is CASSFPDAGETQYF. The CDR3 DNA reads TGTGCCAGCAGTTTCCCGGATGCGGGGGAGACCCAGTACTTC. This chain joins TRBV28 and TRBJ2-5; possible D gene TRBD2, 6 bases. This CDR3 spans 14 amino acids. V was shortened by 3 bases and J by 5 bases, with 13 bases between the two germline ends. CDR1 and CDR2 from the germline V gene are MDHEN and SYDVKM.

Ten or more counts support this clone. The chain combines TRBV23-1 with TRBJ2-7, with a tentative D call TRBD1 (5 bases). TRBV23-1 is labeled an ORF, and its function is uncertain. The CDR3 contains 14 residues. V was clipped by 4 bases and J by 5 bases, with 15 bases between them. The CDR3 bases are TGCGCCAGCAGTCCTGACAGAGGAAGACACGAGCAGTACTTC. It yields the protein CASSPDRGRHEQYF.

The genes are TRBV7-6 and TRBJ2-2, with D possibly being TRBD1 (5 bases). Trimming left V 8 bases short and J 2 bases short, with 15 bases between. The CDR3 runs to 15 residues. Germline V gives CDR1 SGHVS, CDR2 FNYEAQ. CDR3 in DNA: TGTGCCAGCCAAGGGGCCCAGGGAAACACCGGGGAGCTGTTTTTT. This gives the protein CASQGAQGNTGELFF.

The rearrangement links TRBV4-2 to TRBJ2-3; D possibly corresponds to TRBD1 (5 bases). The CDR3 loop spans 16 amino acids. V gave up 0 bases and J gave up 0 bases, with 10 bases separating them. Germline V gene data show CDR1 as LGHNA and CDR2 as YNFKEQ. The CDR3 here is CASSQEGLTSTDTQYF. The CDR3 bases are TGTGCCAGCAGCCAAGAGGGGCTTACTAGCACAGATACGCAGTATTTT.

This rearrangement joins TRBV11-3 to TRBJ2-1; tentatively, D is TRBD2 (6 bases). V lost 1 base and J 6 bases, leaving 19 bases between the germline ends. Germline V gene sequence: CDR1 SGHNT, CDR2 YENEEA. The CDR3 consists of 17 residues. The CDR3 reads CASSLGWWLGGLNEQFF. CDR3 sequence (DNA): TGTGCCAGCAGCTTAGGGTGGTGGCTCGGAGGGCTCAATGAGCAGTTCTTC. Complete variable domain (other parts from reference TRBV11-3 and TRBJ2-1): EAGVVQSPRYKIIEKKQPVAFWCNPISGHNTLYWYLQNLGQGPELLIRYENEEAVDDSQLPKDRFSAERLKGVDSTLKIQPAELGDSAVYLCASSLGWWLGGLNEQFFGPGTRLTVL.

V usage is TRBV9 and J usage is TRBJ2-3; TRBD1 aligns across 7 bases. The germline gives CDR1 SGDLS, CDR2 YYNGEE. The CDR3 runs 16 residues. Trimming removed 0 bases from V and 4 bases from J; junction bases left unmatched: 8. The CDR3 reads CASSVGGLDRPDTQYF. The CDR3 DNA reads as TGTGCCAGCAGCGTAGGAGGCCTGGACAGGCCAGATACGCAGTATTTT.

Written as DNA, the CDR3 is TGTGCCAGTAGTGCGGCGTCTAATGAAAAACTGTTTTTT. It yields the protein CASSAASNEKLFF. V gene TRBV19 combines with J gene TRBJ1-4; no firm D call. Germline CDR1 is LNHDA and CDR2 is SQIVND (reference sequence). The CDR3 is made up of 13 amino acids. Trimming cost V 5 bases and J 3 bases, with 7 bases left between them.

This rearrangement joins TRBV4-2 to TRBJ2-5, with TRBD2 matching over 10 bases. V was clipped by 0 bases and J by 3 bases; unmatched bases: 7. Germline V lookup: CDR1 LGHNA, CDR2 YNFKEQ. The CDR3 is 17 amino acids. CDR3 DNA sequence: TGTGCCAGCAGCCAAGACTCGTGGACTAGCGGAAAAGAGACCCAGTACTTC. Translating it yields CASSQDSWTSGKETQYF.

With regard to this clone: The sample contains more than one DNA sequence encoding this CDR3. V and J are TRBV5-4 and TRBJ2-7; D ambiguous. The ends were cut back, 0 bases at V and 1 base at J, with 5 bases in the middle. Germline-derived CDR1 and CDR2 are SGHNT and YYREEE (reference sequence). The CDR3 has 13 amino acids. CDR3 DNA sequence: TGTGCCAGCAGCTTGGGCAGTTCCTACGAGCAGTACTTC. Translated, it gives CASSLGSSYEQYF.

This clone was picked up one time. The CDR3 coding sequence is TGTGCCAGCAGTGAAAGAGAGAGGGAGACCCAGTACTTC. It codes for CASSERERETQYF. V and J are TRBV6-1 and TRBJ2-5; D gene ambiguous. CDR3 length: 13 amino acids. Germline lookup yields CDR1 MNHNS and CDR2 SASEGT. V dropped 2 bases and J dropped 5 bases, with 9 bases sitting between them.

The chain joins TRBV19 to TRBJ2-7; 9 bases map to TRBD2. CDR3 length equals 13 residues. Germline values: CDR1 LNHDA, CDR2 SQIVND (reference sequence). V trimming: 6 bases; J trimming: 6 bases; junction bases outside the gene matches: 6. The CDR3 loop reads CASRESSGAEQYF. CDR3 nucleotide sequence: TGTGCCAGTAGAGAGTCTAGCGGGGCCGAGCAGTACTTC. The full variable domain, rest sourced from reference TRBV19 and TRBJ2-7, is DGGITQSPKYLFRKEGQNVTLSCEQNLNHDAMYWYRQDPGQGLRLIYYSQIVNDFQKGDIAEGYSVSREKKESFPLTVTSAQKNPTAFYLCASRESSGAEQYFGPGTRLTVT.